A selection of T cell receptor beta chains follows, all from one sample in a study of blood T cell repertoires in COVID-19. Produced via immunoSEQ multiplex PCR; TCRdb's table is partial and in-frame only. The sample consists of about 170,000 clones, 88% of them appearing once. Sequencing was done on a sample of peripheral blood. The receptor set was obtained from a man aged 55-75 years with acute or convalescent COVID-19. The CDR3 runs from the conserved cysteine through the conserved F or W. A D gene is named only where the DNA matches it firmly. Clone size is stated in some rows and not others, as once, few, many or a class when expanded.

j_call: TRBJ2-1
clone_size: NA
d_call: NA
v_call: TRBV10-1
cdr3_nt: TGCGCCAGCAGTGACCGGGTCTCCTTCTCCAATGAGCAGTTCTTC
cdr3_aa: CASSDRVSFSNEQFF

j_call: TRBJ2-5
clone_size: NA
d_call: NA
v_call: TRBV4-3
cdr3_nt: TGCGCCAGCAGCCAAGATCTGGCGGGTCTGCCCCTGGGTGAGACCCAGTACTTC
cdr3_aa: CASSQDLAGLPLGETQYF

j_call: TRBJ2-1
clone_size: NA
d_call: NA
v_call: TRBV14
cdr3_nt: TGTGCCAGCAGCCACTCCCCGGGACACAACTACAATGAGCAGTTCTTC
cdr3_aa: CASSHSPGHNYNEQFF

j_call: TRBJ2-5
clone_size: once
d_call: NA
v_call: TRBV10-3
cdr3_nt: TGTGCCATCAGTGAGTCGAACAGCCAAGAGACCCAGTACTTC
cdr3_aa: CAISESNSQETQYF

j_call: TRBJ1-2
clone_size: once
d_call: NA
v_call: TRBV29-1
cdr3_nt: TGCAGCGTGCGAGATGGCTACACCTTC
cdr3_aa: CSVRDGYTF

j_call: TRBJ1-1
clone_size: NA
d_call: TRBD1
v_call: TRBV18
cdr3_nt: TGTGCCAGCTCGGGACAGTTTAACACTGAAGCTTTCTTT
cdr3_aa: CASSGQFNTEAFF

j_call: TRBJ1-1
clone_size: NA
d_call: NA
v_call: TRBV7-3
cdr3_nt: TGTGCCAGCAGTATGCAGGGGAACACTGAAGCTTTCTTT
cdr3_aa: CASSMQGNTEAFF

j_call: TRBJ1-6
clone_size: NA
d_call: NA
v_call: TRBV7-8
cdr3_nt: TGTGCCAGCAGCGGCCGACAGGTTCTGAATTCACCCCTCCACTTT
cdr3_aa: CASSGRQVLNSPLHF

j_call: TRBJ1-6
clone_size: few
d_call: TRBD1
v_call: TRBV7-3
cdr3_nt: TGTGCCAGCAGCCCTTCCGGGACAGCCAATTCACCCCTCCACTTT
cdr3_aa: CASSPSGTANSPLHF

j_call: TRBJ2-5
clone_size: once
d_call: TRBD2
v_call: TRBV7-2
cdr3_nt: TGTGCCAGCAGCTCGGGAGGGAACAGGAAAGAGACCCAGTACTTC
cdr3_aa: CASSSGGNRKETQYF

j_call: TRBJ1-2
clone_size: NA
d_call: NA
v_call: TRBV6-5
cdr3_nt: TGTGCCAGCACCCCCGAGTGGGCGCCCTATGGCTACACCTTC
cdr3_aa: CASTPEWAPYGYTF

j_call: TRBJ1-6
clone_size: NA
d_call: TRBD1
v_call: TRBV10-3
cdr3_nt: TGTGCCATCAGCGACAGGGCCTCCGATTCACCCCTCCACTTT
cdr3_aa: CAISDRASDSPLHF

j_call: TRBJ1-4
clone_size: NA
d_call: TRBD1
v_call: TRBV24-1
cdr3_nt: TGTGCCGCCACGACCCCACAGGGGGGGGTTCTTCGCGAAAAACTGTTTTTT
cdr3_aa: CAATTPQGGVLREKLFF

j_call: TRBJ1-3
clone_size: NA
d_call: NA
v_call: TRBV10-3
cdr3_nt: TGTGCCATCAGTGAGGGGGGGACTGGAAACACCATATATTTT
cdr3_aa: CAISEGGTGNTIYF

j_call: TRBJ1-3
clone_size: NA
d_call: TRBD1
v_call: TRBV10-3
cdr3_nt: TGTGCCATCACCCTCGGACAGGGAACGACTGGAAACACCATATATTTT
cdr3_aa: CAITLGQGTTGNTIYF

j_call: TRBJ1-5
clone_size: NA
d_call: TRBD1
v_call: TRBV30
cdr3_nt: TGTGCCTGGAGTGTACAGGGGTGGCATAGCAATCAGCCCCAGCATTTT
cdr3_aa: CAWSVQGWHSNQPQHF

j_call: TRBJ1-4
clone_size: NA
d_call: NA
v_call: TRBV27
cdr3_nt: TGTGCCAGCAGTTTTAGTCCACCACCAGGGAATGAAAAACTGTTTTTT
cdr3_aa: CASSFSPPPGNEKLFF

j_call: TRBJ1-1
clone_size: NA
d_call: TRBD1
v_call: TRBV5-1
cdr3_nt: TGCGCCAGCAGCACGGGACAGGGGTTCGCTGAAGCTTTCTTT
cdr3_aa: CASSTGQGFAEAFF

j_call: TRBJ1-2
clone_size: NA
d_call: TRBD1
v_call: TRBV2
cdr3_nt: TGTGCCAGCAAAAGTTCCGTGACAGGGCCCCTGTACACCTTC
cdr3_aa: CASKSSVTGPLYTF

j_call: TRBJ1-3
clone_size: NA
d_call: TRBD1
v_call: TRBV9
cdr3_nt: TGTGCCAGCAGCTACTCAGGGGGAGATGGAAACACCATATATTTT
cdr3_aa: CASSYSGGDGNTIYF

j_call: TRBJ1-1
clone_size: NA
d_call: NA
v_call: TRBV5-4
cdr3_nt: TGTGCCAGCAGCAATGATAGGACTAACACTGAAGCTTTCTTT
cdr3_aa: CASSNDRTNTEAFF

j_call: TRBJ1-3
clone_size: NA
d_call: NA
v_call: TRBV30
cdr3_nt: TGTGCCTGGAGTGTATGGACTCCCTCTGGAAACACCATATATTTT
cdr3_aa: CAWSVWTPSGNTIYF

j_call: TRBJ1-2
clone_size: NA
d_call: NA
v_call: TRBV6-1
cdr3_nt: TGTGCCAGCAGTGAAGCGGAGCTCGGCTATGGCTACACCTTC
cdr3_aa: CASSEAELGYGYTF

j_call: TRBJ1-1
clone_size: NA
d_call: NA
v_call: TRBV6-2/TRBV6-3
cdr3_nt: TGTGCCAGCAGTTACTCTCTAGGGGCGAACACTGAAGCTTTCTTT
cdr3_aa: CASSYSLGANTEAFF

j_call: TRBJ2-2
clone_size: NA
d_call: NA
v_call: TRBV4-1
cdr3_nt: TGCGCCAGCAGCCAAGTTCAGGACACCGGGGAGCTGTTTTTT
cdr3_aa: CASSQVQDTGELFF

j_call: TRBJ2-3
clone_size: NA
d_call: NA
v_call: TRBV29-1
cdr3_nt: TGCAGCGTTGAACTCGGGACAGATACGCAGTATTTT
cdr3_aa: CSVELGTDTQYF

j_call: TRBJ1-6
clone_size: NA
d_call: TRBD1
v_call: TRBV3-1/TRBV3-2
cdr3_nt: TGTGCCAGCAGCCAGAGGGGGCGAGGTTCACCCCTCCACTTT
cdr3_aa: CASSQRGRGSPLHF

j_call: TRBJ2-1
clone_size: NA
d_call: NA
v_call: TRBV19
cdr3_nt: TGTGCCAGTTGGGACAACTACAATGAGCAGTTCTTC
cdr3_aa: CASWDNYNEQFF

j_call: TRBJ2-5
clone_size: NA
d_call: TRBD1
v_call: TRBV5-1
cdr3_nt: TGCGCCAGCAGCTTCGGACAGGCCATAAAGGAGACCCAGTACTTC
cdr3_aa: CASSFGQAIKETQYF

j_call: TRBJ2-2
clone_size: NA
d_call: NA
v_call: TRBV5-5
cdr3_nt: TGTGCCAGCAGCTCCGAACAGGGCCTAACGACCGGGGAGCTGTTTTTT
cdr3_aa: CASSSEQGLTTGELFF

j_call: TRBJ2-1
clone_size: NA
d_call: TRBD2
v_call: TRBV30
cdr3_nt: TGTGCCTGGAGGACTAGCGGGAGTAACAATGAGCAGTTCTTC
cdr3_aa: CAWRTSGSNNEQFF

j_call: TRBJ2-1
clone_size: NA
d_call: NA
v_call: TRBV3-1/TRBV3-2
cdr3_nt: TGTGCCAGCAGCCGGAGAGGGGGTTACAATGAGCAGTTCTTC
cdr3_aa: CASSRRGGYNEQFF

j_call: TRBJ1-2
clone_size: NA
d_call: NA
v_call: TRBV3-1/TRBV3-2
cdr3_nt: TGTGCCAGCGGCAGGGCCGATGGCTACACCTTC
cdr3_aa: CASGRADGYTF

j_call: TRBJ1-3
clone_size: NA
d_call: NA
v_call: TRBV5-1
cdr3_nt: TGCGCCAGCAGCTTGTGGGCAGCTTCTGGAAACACCATATATTTT
cdr3_aa: CASSLWAASGNTIYF

j_call: TRBJ1-2
clone_size: NA
d_call: NA
v_call: TRBV11-2
cdr3_nt: TGTGCCAGCAGCTTAGACAGACAGAGTCTCTATGGCTACACCTTC
cdr3_aa: CASSLDRQSLYGYTF

j_call: TRBJ2-5
clone_size: NA
d_call: TRBD2
v_call: TRBV5-1
cdr3_nt: TGCGCCAGCAGCTTGGTCCCCTCCACTAGCGGGGCCCCGAAGACCCAGTACTTC
cdr3_aa: CASSLVPSTSGAPKTQYF

j_call: TRBJ1-2
clone_size: NA
d_call: TRBD1
v_call: TRBV11-2
cdr3_nt: TGTGCCAGCAGCCCCGGACAGGGGGGTAACTATGGCTACACCTTC
cdr3_aa: CASSPGQGGNYGYTF

j_call: TRBJ1-5
clone_size: NA
d_call: NA
v_call: TRBV7-9
cdr3_nt: TGTGCCAGCAGCTTGGGACTTTATGAGGGCAATCAGCCCCAGCATTTT
cdr3_aa: CASSLGLYEGNQPQHF

j_call: TRBJ2-2
clone_size: NA
d_call: NA
v_call: TRBV11-2
cdr3_nt: TGTGCCAGCATCCTAGGGGTAACGGCGAACACCGGGGAGCTGTTTTTT
cdr3_aa: CASILGVTANTGELFF

j_call: TRBJ1-5
clone_size: NA
d_call: NA
v_call: TRBV19
cdr3_nt: TGTGCCAGTAGTTTATGGACAGAAAGCAATCAGCCCCAGCATTTT
cdr3_aa: CASSLWTESNQPQHF